Listed below are T cell receptor beta chains from one sample, sequenced in a study of vaccination effects on CD4 cells after COVID-19. Produced via immunoSEQ multiplex PCR; TCRdb's table is partial and in-frame only. Of 20,000 to 25,000 clones in the sample, about 73% were seen once. These TCRs are of unknown antigen specificity. The material was CD4+ T cells from PBMCs cultured with HCoV-229E spike peptides, obtained before COVID-19 vaccination. The receptor set was obtained from a human donor who received a COVID-19 vaccine. Both conserved end residues are part of each CDR3. A D gene is named only where the DNA matches it firmly. Some rows mark clone size as missing; the rest say once, few, many or name a class of expanded clone.

TRBV29-1	.	.	TRBJ1-6	CSVGPDSSSPLHF	TGCAGCGTTGGACCGGACAGCTCTTCACCCCTCCACTTT
TRBV30	TRBD2	.	TRBJ2-1	CAWRPSGGSYNEQFF	TGTGCCTGGAGACCCTCGGGGGGGTCCTACAATGAGCAGTTCTTC
TRBV19	TRBD1	few	TRBJ1-6	CASSIGQGAEPLHF	TGTGCCAGTAGTATAGGGCAGGGGGCCGAACCCCTCCACTTT
TRBV20-1	.	few	TRBJ1-4	CSARGKELFF	TGCAGTGCGAGGGGCAAGGAACTGTTTTTT
TRBV5-1	TRBD1	.	TRBJ1-5	CASSTGDEGQPQHF	TGCGCCAGCAGCACAGGGGATGAGGGACAGCCCCAGCATTTT
TRBV10-1	.	few	TRBJ2-7	CASSGPSTGKQYF	TGCGCCAGCAGTGGGCCCTCTACGGGCAAGCAGTACTTC
TRBV5-4	.	.	TRBJ2-1	CASSLPGADNEQFF	TGTGCCAGCAGCCTCCCCGGGGCGGACAATGAGCAGTTCTTC
TRBV5-8	.	.	TRBJ1-2	CASSLNQDGYGYTF	TGTGCCAGCAGCTTGAATCAGGACGGCTATGGCTACACCTTC
TRBV7-9	.	.	TRBJ2-7	CASSHSGRLKHEQYF	TGTGCCAGCAGCCATTCAGGGCGGCTCAAACACGAGCAGTACTTC
TRBV2	TRBD1	.	TRBJ1-2	CASSAGQGFLGGYTF	TGTGCCAGCAGTGCGGGACAGGGTTTTTTGGGTGGCTACACCTTC
TRBV7-9	.	.	TRBJ2-5	CASSLGIQETQYF	TGTGCCAGCAGCCTCGGTATACAAGAGACCCAGTACTTC
TRBV6-5	.	.	TRBJ2-5	CASSYSRETQYF	TGTGCCAGCAGTTACTCCAGGGAGACCCAGTACTTC
TRBV6-1	TRBD1	.	TRBJ1-5	CASSEGQGILKSNQPQHF	TGTGCCAGCAGTGAAGGACAGGGAATCCTAAAGAGCAATCAGCCCCAGCATTTT
TRBV9	.	once	TRBJ1-2	CASSPGHGTRGDGYTF	TGTGCCAGCAGCCCCGGGCACGGGACGAGGGGTGATGGCTACACCTTC
TRBV7-9	TRBD1	.	TRBJ2-7	CASSLSRDRGIYEQYF	TGTGCCAGCAGCTTATCCCGGGACAGGGGAATTTACGAGCAGTACTTC